The 17 T cell receptor beta chains below come from one sample, sequenced in a study of cytomegalovirus exposure and HLA in healthy donors (dated by TCRdb to the late 2010s). The library was generated by the immunoSEQ multiplex PCR assay. The multiplex PCR relied on a mix of 60 forward primers for TCR Vbeta segments and 13 reverse primers for TCR Jbeta segments. TCRdb stores this immuneACCESS table with in-frame sequences only. Part of the clones is absent; in the studies checked, under half of the shortfall reflects unresolved V genes, and no reason is known for the rest. The sample table shows over 100,000 clones, and 82% are seen once. Around 8.1% of the sample belongs to the ten largest clones. Sequencing was performed on PBMCs. Receptors were obtained from a woman aged 45-59 years in good health and CMV-seropositive.

The chain links TRBV28 to TRBJ1-3; D perhaps matches TRBD1 (5 bases). CDR3 size: 13 residues. The V end lost 6 bases, the J end lost 4 bases, and 10 bases lay between the germline ends. From germline, CDR1 is MDHEN and CDR2 SYDVKM. The CDR3 bases are TGTGCCAGCAGATTAACAGGCGGAAACACCATATATTTT. Translation: CASRLTGGNTIYF.

This clone was counted once. V usage is TRBV5-1 and J usage is TRBJ1-2, with 10 bases lining up with TRBD1. This CDR3 is 14 amino acids long. The V and J ends lost 2 bases and 8 bases, in that order; junction bases with no gene match: 6. Per germline, CDR1 SGHRS and CDR2 YFSETQ. CDR3: CASSLGGQGIGYTF. In nucleotides, the CDR3 is TGCGCCAGCAGCTTAGGGGGACAGGGGATCGGCTACACCTTC.

The chain couples TRBV18 to TRBJ2-5; no clear D gene. The germline V gene encodes CDR1 KGHSH and CDR2 LQKENI. V shed 5 bases and J shed 1 base, with 8 bases lying between them. This CDR3 is 13 amino acids long. The chain's CDR3 is CASSGVSQETQYF. As DNA, the CDR3 is TGTGCCAGCTCAGGAGTATCCCAAGAGACCCAGTACTTC.

J is TRBJ2-1 and V is TRBV5-1; 9 bases are shared with TRBD2. V lost 0 bases and J lost 8; bases outside the gene matches: 6. This CDR3 contains 15 residues. From germline, CDR1 is SGHRS and CDR2 YFSETQ. CDR3 sequence reads: CASSLAGLAIDEQFF. The CDR3 DNA is TGCGCCAGCAGCTTGGCTGGACTAGCGATCGATGAGCAGTTCTTC.

In nucleotides, the CDR3 is TGTGCCAGCTCACTTTGGACAGGTGGGGGCACAGATACGCAGTATTTT. It codes for CASSLWTGGGTDTQYF. The V and J genes are TRBV18 and TRBJ2-3; 7 bases line up with TRBD1. Germline V gene lookup returns CDR1 KGHSH and CDR2 LQKENI. J was trimmed by 1 base and V by 4 bases; bases with no gene match: 8. The CDR3 length is 16 residues. The variable domain in full, with the rest retrieved from reference TRBV18 and TRBJ2-3, is NAGVMQNPRHLVRRRGQEARLRCSPMKGHSHVYWYRQLPEEGLKFMVYLQKENIIDESGMPKERFSAEFPKEGPSILRIQQVVRGDSAAYFCASSLWTGGGTDTQYFGPGTRLTVL.

Remarks on this clone: The CDR3 carries no conserved terminal phenylalanine or tryptophan, so it likely arises from a read error. It is unclear where the CDR3 begins or ends on the DNA, so no DNA is shown, and the CDR3 is as TCRdb lists it. This chain uses TRBV6-5 with TRBJ1-1. In germline, CDR1 is MNHEY, CDR2 SVGAGI. The CDR3 totals 13 residues, both ends included. This CDR3 is CASSYIGGRIELV.

This clone was counted only a few times. The CDR3 region is CASAWPTGISIPYNEQFF. The CDR3 nucleotides read TGCGCCAGCGCTTGGCCGACAGGCATCTCAATCCCCTACAATGAGCAGTTCTTC. The V gene is TRBV5-1, the J gene TRBJ2-1, with D possibly TRBD1 on 6 matching bases. The ends were cut back, 7 bases at V and 2 bases at J, with 25 bases in the middle. CDR3 size: 18 residues. Looked up from germline, CDR1 is SGHRS and CDR2 is YFSETQ.

CDR3 DNA sequence: TGTGCCATCAGTGAGGCCTTAGCGGGAAGCACAGATACGCAGTATTTT. It encodes CAISEALAGSTDTQYF. The rearrangement joins TRBV10-3 to TRBJ2-3; 8 nucleotides match TRBD2. This CDR3 is built from 16 residues. Germline CDR1 is ENHRY and CDR2 is SYGVKD. J gave up 0 bases and V 2 bases, and 4 bases lay outside the gene matches.

The genes are TRBV18 and TRBJ2-7; no definite D call. V lost 3 bases and J 5 bases, leaving 8 bases between the germline ends. This CDR3 has 12 residues. Per germline, CDR1 KGHSH and CDR2 LQKENI. The DNA of the CDR3 is TGTGCCAGCTCACCCCAGCAGGACGAGCAGTACTTC. Amino acid sequence: CASSPQQDEQYF.

This clone was seen a few times. The chain joins TRBV6-6 to TRBJ2-7; D is perhaps TRBD2 (5 bases). The CDR3 is 15 residues long. V was cut by 0 bases and J by 3 bases, with 12 bases left in between. The V gene's germline CDR1 is MNHNY and CDR2 SVGAGI (reference sequence). The CDR3: CASSYSPGGFYEQYF. CDR3 sequence (DNA): TGTGCCAGCAGTTACTCTCCTGGAGGTTTCTACGAGCAGTACTTC.

This clone was detected once. V usage is TRBV18 and J usage is TRBJ2-2, with D unresolved. Germline-derived CDR1 and CDR2 are KGHSH and LQKENI. With 3 bases removed from V and 4 bases from J, the gap between germline ends came to 6 bases. This CDR3 contains 13 residues. CDR3: CASSPQATGELFF. The CDR3, as DNA: TGTGCCAGCTCACCCCAGGCCACCGGGGAGCTGTTTTTT.

This chain joins TRBV10-1 and TRBJ1-5, with TRBD1 identical over 11 bases. Germline V CDR1 and CDR2: WNHNN, SYGVQD (reference sequence). After removal of 11 bases from V and 4 bases from J, the junction contained 10 bases not matched to a gene. CDR3 length: 15 amino acids. As DNA, the CDR3 is TGCGCCCGATCGGGGACAGGGGGGGTGAATCAGCCCCAGCATTTT. It yields the protein CARSGTGGVNQPQHF.

The sample holds a few counts of this clone. The chain joins TRBV7-2 to TRBJ1-1; D call uncertain. Per the germline V gene, CDR1 is SGHTA and CDR2 is FQGNSA. This CDR3 contains 14 residues. Trimming removed 4 bases from V and 10 bases from J, with 19 bases in between. CDR3 sequence: CASSSPGSTVGAFF. The CDR3 DNA sequence: TGTGCCAGCAGCTCCCCCGGGAGCACTGTTGGAGCTTTCTTT. Combining the CDR3 with reference TRBV7-2 and TRBJ1-1 gives the whole variable domain GAGVSQSPSNKVTEKGKDVELRCDPISGHTALYWYRQSLGQGLEFLIYFQGNSAPDKSGLPSDRFSAERTGGSVSTLTIQRTQQEDSAVYLCASSSPGSTVGAFFGQGTRLTVV.

The chain carries TRBV9 and TRBJ1-2; D is unresolved. Germline V CDR1 and CDR2: SGDLS, YYNGEE. V gave up 3 bases and J gave up 6 bases, with 18 bases separating them. CDR3 length: 15 amino acids. CDR3 nucleotide sequence: TGTGCCAGCAGCGACGACCTGACCGACACTCATGGCTACACCTTC. It codes for CASSDDLTDTHGYTF. Combining the CDR3 with reference TRBV9 and TRBJ1-2 gives the whole variable domain DSGVTQTPKHLITATGQRVTLRCSPRSGDLSVYWYQQSLDQGLQFLIQYYNGEERAKGNILERFSAQQFPDLHSELNLSSLELGDSALYFCASSDDLTDTHGYTFGSGTRLTVV.

V gene TRBV11-1 combines with J gene TRBJ1-5, with unresolved D. Germline-derived CDR1 and CDR2 are SGHAT and FQDESV (reference sequence). V gave up 8 bases and J gave up 0 bases, with 14 bases separating them. This CDR3 comprises 15 residues. Here the CDR3 reads CASPRRFDSNQPQHF. The CDR3 coding sequence is TGTGCCAGCCCCCGGAGGTTTGATAGCAATCAGCCCCAGCATTTT. Variable domain in full (rest from reference TRBV11-1 and TRBJ1-5): EAEVAQSPRYKITEKSQAVAFWCDPISGHATLYWYRQILGQGPELLVQFQDESVVDDSQLPKDRFSAERLKGVDSTLKIQPAELGDSAMYLCASPRRFDSNQPQHFGDGTRLSIL.

This clone has just a few counts. The rearrangement uses TRBV28 and TRBJ1-1; tentatively, D is TRBD1 (5 bases). Between the trimmed V and J ends, which lost 6 bases and 2 bases, there was a span of 10 bases. The CDR3 extends over 13 amino acids. Germline V gives CDR1 MDHEN, CDR2 SYDVKM. The chain's CDR3 is CASRGQGNTEAFF. In nucleotides, the CDR3 is TGTGCCAGCAGGGGGCAGGGAAACACTGAAGCTTTCTTT.

The chain has TRBV15 and TRBJ2-5; D is uncertain. The CDR3 spans 13 residues. Trimming took 0 bases from V and 7 from J, leaving 9 bases between them. Germline V gene sequence: CDR1 LNHNV, CDR2 YYDKDF (reference sequence). CDR3 sequence: CATSREGHPTQYF. In DNA, the CDR3 is TGTGCCACCAGCAGAGAGGGCCATCCGACCCAGTACTTC.